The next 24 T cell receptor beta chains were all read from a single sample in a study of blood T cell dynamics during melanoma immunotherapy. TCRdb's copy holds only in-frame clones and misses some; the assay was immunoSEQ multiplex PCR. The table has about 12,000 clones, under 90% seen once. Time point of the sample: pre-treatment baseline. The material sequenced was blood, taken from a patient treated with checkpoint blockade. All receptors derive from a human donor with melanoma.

CDR3: CASSKETGNEQFF. DNA of the CDR3: TGCGCCAGCAGCAAAGAGACGGGCAATGAGCAGTTCTTC. This chain uses TRBV5-1 with TRBJ2-1; D is undetermined. Germline lookup yields CDR1 SGHRS and CDR2 YFSETQ. The CDR3 runs 13 residues. Trimming removed 4 bases from V and 6 bases from J, with 11 bases in between.

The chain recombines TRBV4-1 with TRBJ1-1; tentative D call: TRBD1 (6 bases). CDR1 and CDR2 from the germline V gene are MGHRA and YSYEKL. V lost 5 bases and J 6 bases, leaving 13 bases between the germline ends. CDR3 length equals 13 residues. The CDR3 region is CASSTTRGPEAFF. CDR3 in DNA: TGCGCCAGCAGCACAACCAGGGGACCTGAAGCTTTCTTT.

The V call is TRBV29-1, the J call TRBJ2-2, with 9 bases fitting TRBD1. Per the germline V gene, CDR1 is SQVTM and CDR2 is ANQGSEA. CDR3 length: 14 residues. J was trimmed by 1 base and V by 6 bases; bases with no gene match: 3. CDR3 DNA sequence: TGCAGCGTCCCGGGACAGGGGAACACCGGGGAGCTGTTTTTT. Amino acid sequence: CSVPGQGNTGELFF.

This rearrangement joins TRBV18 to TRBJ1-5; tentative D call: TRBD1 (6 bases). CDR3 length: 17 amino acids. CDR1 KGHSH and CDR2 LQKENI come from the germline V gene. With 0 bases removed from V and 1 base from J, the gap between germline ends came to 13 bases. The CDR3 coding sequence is TGTGCCAGCTCACCACCCAGACAGGCGGGAAGCAATCAGCCCCAGCATTTT. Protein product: CASSPPRQAGSNQPQHF.

The CDR3 here is CASSLTTGSYNEQFF. CDR3 in DNA: TGTGCCAGCAGCTTAACAACAGGGTCCTACAATGAGCAGTTCTTC. The genes are TRBV7-2 and TRBJ2-1; D is perhaps TRBD1 (6 bases). The germline CDR1 and CDR2 sequences are SGHTA and FQGNSA. This CDR3 has 15 residues. The germline V and J ends were trimmed by 2 bases and 1 base, with 9 bases remaining between them. The entire variable domain, with the rest obtained from reference TRBV7-2 and TRBJ2-1, is as follows: GAGVSQSPSNKVTEKGKDVELRCDPISGHTALYWYRQSLGQGLEFLIYFQGNSAPDKSGLPSDRFSAERTGGSVSTLTIQRTQQEDSAVYLCASSLTTGSYNEQFFGPGTRLTVL.

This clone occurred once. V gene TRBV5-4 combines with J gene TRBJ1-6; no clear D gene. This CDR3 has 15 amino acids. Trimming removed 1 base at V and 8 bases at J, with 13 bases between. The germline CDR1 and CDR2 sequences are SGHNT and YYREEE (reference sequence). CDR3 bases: TGTGCCAGCAGCTTGAGGCCGCCGCGGGATTCACCCCTCCACTTT. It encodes CASSLRPPRDSPLHF.

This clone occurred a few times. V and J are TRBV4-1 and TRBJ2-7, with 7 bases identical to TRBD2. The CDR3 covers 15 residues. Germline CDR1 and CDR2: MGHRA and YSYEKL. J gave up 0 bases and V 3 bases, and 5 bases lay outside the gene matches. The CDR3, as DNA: TGCGCCAGCAGCCAGGTACTAGCGAGCTCCTACGAGCAGTACTTC. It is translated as CASSQVLASSYEQYF.

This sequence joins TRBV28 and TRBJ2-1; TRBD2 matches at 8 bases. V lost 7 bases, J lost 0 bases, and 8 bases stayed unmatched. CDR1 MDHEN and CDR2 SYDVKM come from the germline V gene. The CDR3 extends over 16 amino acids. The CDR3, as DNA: TGTGCCAGCACCCCTGCGAGCGGGAGCTCCTACAATGAGCAGTTCTTC. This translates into CASTPASGSSYNEQFF.

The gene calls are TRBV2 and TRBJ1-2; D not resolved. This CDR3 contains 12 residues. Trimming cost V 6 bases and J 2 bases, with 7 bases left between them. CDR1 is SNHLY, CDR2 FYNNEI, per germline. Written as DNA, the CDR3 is TGTGCCAGCAGCCCTGGGAACTATGGCTACACCTTC. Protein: CASSPGNYGYTF.

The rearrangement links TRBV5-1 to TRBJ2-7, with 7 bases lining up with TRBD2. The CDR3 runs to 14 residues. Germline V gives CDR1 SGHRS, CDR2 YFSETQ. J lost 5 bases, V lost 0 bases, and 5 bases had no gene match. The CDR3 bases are TGCGCCAGCAGCTTGGCGGCAGGGAGGGACGAGCAGTACTTC. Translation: CASSLAAGRDEQYF.

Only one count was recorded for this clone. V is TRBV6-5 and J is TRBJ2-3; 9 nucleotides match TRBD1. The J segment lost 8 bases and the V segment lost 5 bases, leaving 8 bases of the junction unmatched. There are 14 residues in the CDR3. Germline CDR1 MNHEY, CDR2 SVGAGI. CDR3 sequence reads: CASSVDRGVATQYF. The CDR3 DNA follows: TGTGCCAGCAGTGTAGACAGGGGGGTGGCTACGCAGTATTTT.

The CDR3 loop is CASSELNQPQHF. In nucleotides, the CDR3 is TGTGCCAGCAGCGAACTCAATCAGCCCCAGCATTTT. V and J are TRBV28 and TRBJ1-5; D not certain. In germline, CDR1 is MDHEN, CDR2 SYDVKM. Between the trimmed V and J ends, which lost 6 bases and 3 bases, there was a span of 6 bases. There are 12 residues in the CDR3.

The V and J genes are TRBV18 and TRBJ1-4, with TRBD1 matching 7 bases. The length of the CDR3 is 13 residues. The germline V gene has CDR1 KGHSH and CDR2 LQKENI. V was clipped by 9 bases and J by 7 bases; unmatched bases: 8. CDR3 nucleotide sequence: TGTGCCAGTAGACAGGGCTCGGGTGAAAAACTGTTTTTT. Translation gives CASRQGSGEKLFF.

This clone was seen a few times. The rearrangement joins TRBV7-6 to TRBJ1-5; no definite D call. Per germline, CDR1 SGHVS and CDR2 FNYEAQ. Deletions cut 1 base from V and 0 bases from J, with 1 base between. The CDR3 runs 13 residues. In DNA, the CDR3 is TGTGCCAGCAGCTTAGATAGCAATCAGCCCCAGCATTTT. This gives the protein CASSLDSNQPQHF. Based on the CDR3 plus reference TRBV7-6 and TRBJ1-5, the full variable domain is GAGVSQSPRYKVTKRGQDVALRCDPISGHVSLYWYRQALGQGPEFLTYFNYEAQQDKSGLPNDRFSAERPEGSISTLTIQRTEQRDSAMYRCASSLDSNQPQHFGDGTRLSIL.

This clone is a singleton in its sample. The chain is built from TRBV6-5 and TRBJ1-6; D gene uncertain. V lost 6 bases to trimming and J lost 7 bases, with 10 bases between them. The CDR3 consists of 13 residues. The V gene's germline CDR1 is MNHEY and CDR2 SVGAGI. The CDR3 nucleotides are TGTGCCAGCAGCGGACGGGAAAATTCACCCCTCCACTTT. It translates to CASSGRENSPLHF.

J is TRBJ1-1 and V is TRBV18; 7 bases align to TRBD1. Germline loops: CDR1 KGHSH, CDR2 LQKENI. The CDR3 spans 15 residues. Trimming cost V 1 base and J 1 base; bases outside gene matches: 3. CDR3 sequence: CASSPLQGENTEAFF. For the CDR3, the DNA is TGTGCCAGCTCACCACTTCAGGGGGAGAACACTGAAGCTTTCTTT.

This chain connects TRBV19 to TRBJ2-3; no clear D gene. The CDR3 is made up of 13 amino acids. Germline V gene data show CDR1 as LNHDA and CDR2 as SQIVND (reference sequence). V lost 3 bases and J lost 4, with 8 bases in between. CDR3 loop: CASSIPPADTQYF. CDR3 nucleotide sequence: TGTGCCAGTAGTATCCCCCCCGCAGATACGCAGTATTTT.

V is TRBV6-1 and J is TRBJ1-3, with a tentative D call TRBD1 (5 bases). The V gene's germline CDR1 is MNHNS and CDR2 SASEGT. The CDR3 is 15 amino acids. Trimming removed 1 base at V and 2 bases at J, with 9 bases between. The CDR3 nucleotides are TGTGCCAGCAGTGAAGGGACACGCCCTGGAAACACCATATATTTT. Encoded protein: CASSEGTRPGNTIYF.

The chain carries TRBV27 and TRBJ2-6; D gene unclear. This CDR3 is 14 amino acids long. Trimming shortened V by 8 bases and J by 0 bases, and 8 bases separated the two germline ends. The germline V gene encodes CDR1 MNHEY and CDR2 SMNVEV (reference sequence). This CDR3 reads CASSTRSGANVLTF. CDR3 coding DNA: TGTGCCAGCTCTACACGCTCTGGGGCCAACGTCCTGACTTTC.

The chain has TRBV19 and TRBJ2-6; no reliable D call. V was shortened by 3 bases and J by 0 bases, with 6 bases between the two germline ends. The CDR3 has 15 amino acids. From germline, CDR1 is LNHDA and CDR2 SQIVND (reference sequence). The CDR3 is CASSMIGSGANVLTF. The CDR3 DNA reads TGTGCCAGTAGTATGATCGGCTCTGGGGCCAACGTCCTGACTTTC.

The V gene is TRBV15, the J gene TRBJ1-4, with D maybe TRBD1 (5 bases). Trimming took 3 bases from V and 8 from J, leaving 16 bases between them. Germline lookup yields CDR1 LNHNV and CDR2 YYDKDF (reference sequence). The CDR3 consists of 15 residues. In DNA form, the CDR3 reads TGTGCCACCAGCAGGGGACGGAGAACGGAGGAAAAACTGTTTTTT. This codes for CATSRGRRTEEKLFF.

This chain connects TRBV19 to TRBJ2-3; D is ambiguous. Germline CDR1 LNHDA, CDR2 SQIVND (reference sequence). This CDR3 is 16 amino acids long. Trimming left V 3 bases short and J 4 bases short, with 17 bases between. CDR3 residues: CASSMAAVGTPDTQYF. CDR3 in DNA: TGTGCCAGTAGTATGGCGGCAGTCGGTACTCCAGATACGCAGTATTTT.

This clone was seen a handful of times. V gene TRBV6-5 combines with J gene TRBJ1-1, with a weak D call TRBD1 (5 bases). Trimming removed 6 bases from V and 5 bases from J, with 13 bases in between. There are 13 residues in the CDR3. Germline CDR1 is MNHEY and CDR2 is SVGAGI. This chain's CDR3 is CASSPRAGTEAFF. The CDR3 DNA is TGTGCCAGCAGCCCCAGGGCTGGAACTGAAGCTTTCTTT.

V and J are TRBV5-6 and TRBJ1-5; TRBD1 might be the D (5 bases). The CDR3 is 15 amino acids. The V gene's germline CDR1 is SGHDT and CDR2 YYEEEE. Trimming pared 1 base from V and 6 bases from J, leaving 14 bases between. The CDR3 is CASSLTGAGTQPQHF. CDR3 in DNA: TGTGCCAGCAGCTTGACAGGAGCAGGGACTCAGCCCCAGCATTTT.